Each of the 31 T cell receptor beta chains below was sequenced from the same sample in a study of shared clonotypes between healthy human individuals. Some clones are missing from TCRdb's copy, which holds only in-frame ones; the method was immunoSEQ multiplex PCR. The data contain some 680,000 clones, more than 70% of them singletons. Sequencing was performed on memory CD4+ T cells sorted from blood. The subset denotes: CD45RA-negative fraction. These receptor sequences come from a woman between 25 and 40 years old in good health.

The chain combines TRBV19 with TRBJ2-3, with D unclear. Looked up from germline, CDR1 is LNHDA and CDR2 is SQIVND (reference sequence). The ends were cut back, 3 bases at V and 4 bases at J, with 8 bases in the middle. CDR3 size: 13 residues. The CDR3 is CASSMQIADTQYF. CDR3 nucleotides: TGTGCCAGTAGTATGCAGATTGCAGATACGCAGTATTTT.

The rearrangement joins TRBV2 to TRBJ2-5, with 7 positions matching TRBD2. Germline CDR1 reads SNHLY; CDR2 reads FYNNEI. J was trimmed by 1 base and V by 6 bases; bases with no gene match: 5. This CDR3 has 14 residues. Here the CDR3 reads CASSFAGVQETQYF. The CDR3, as DNA: TGTGCCAGCAGCTTTGCGGGGGTCCAAGAGACCCAGTACTTC.

This rearrangement joins TRBV5-1 to TRBJ2-7; TRBD1 matches at 8 bases. From germline, CDR1 is SGHRS and CDR2 YFSETQ. V lost 4 bases to trimming and J lost 3 bases; unmatched junction nucleotides: 6. The CDR3 runs 14 residues. The chain's CDR3 is CASSLEGQVYEQYF. CDR3 bases: TGCGCCAGCAGCCTGGAGGGACAGGTCTACGAGCAGTACTTC.

V usage is TRBV5-4 and J usage is TRBJ2-1; D is possibly TRBD2 (6 bases). CDR1 is SGHNT, CDR2 YYREEE, per germline (reference sequence). V was trimmed by 5 bases and J by 7 bases, leaving 16 bases between them. The CDR3 extends over 14 amino acids. The CDR3 nucleotides read TGTGCCAGCAGTCGAACCGGGAGAAGGAATGAGCAGTTCTTC. This translates into CASSRTGRRNEQFF.

In DNA form, the CDR3 reads TGTGCCAGCGGGCCTATAGCGGGAGAAGTGAGCAATGAGCAGTTCTTC. It specifies CASGPIAGEVSNEQFF. The chain carries TRBV27 and TRBJ2-1; 9 positions agree with TRBD2. The length of the CDR3 is 16 residues. The V gene's germline CDR1 is MNHEY and CDR2 SMNVEV (reference sequence). The ends lost 8 bases at V and 6 bases at J; junction bases unmatched: 14.

This clone was counted a single time. This chain links TRBV10-3 with TRBJ2-7; 9 bases match TRBD1. Looked up from germline, CDR1 is ENHRY and CDR2 is SYGVKD. This CDR3 comprises 14 residues. Trimming at V came to 5 bases and at J to 5 bases, leaving 7 bases not matched to a gene. CDR3: CAISTGTGSHEQYF. The CDR3 nucleotides are TGTGCCATCAGTACCGGGACAGGGAGCCACGAGCAGTACTTC.

The chain combines TRBV6-6 with TRBJ2-2; D gene unclear. Germline V CDR1 and CDR2: MNHNY, SVGAGI (reference sequence). V was pared by 5 bases and J by 8 bases, with 12 bases between. The CDR3 is 13 amino acids. CDR3 DNA: TGTGCCAGCAGTGCGACGGCACTGGGGGAGCTGTTTTTT. It encodes CASSATALGELFF.

This clone turned up a few times. The chain recombines TRBV5-3 with TRBJ1-5; 8 nucleotides align to TRBD1. TRBV5-3 is an ORF; its function is uncertain. J was trimmed by 11 bases and V by 7 bases; bases with no gene match: 11. CDR3 length: 13 residues. The DNA of the CDR3 is TGTGCCAGACCGGGACAGGATGTGGGGGCCCAGCATTTT. Translated, it gives CARPGQDVGAQHF.

The genes are TRBV6-1 and TRBJ2-2, with 8 bases matching TRBD1. The CDR3 has 15 residues. V was pared by 3 bases and J by 5 bases, with 5 bases of the junction left unmatched. In germline, CDR1 is MNHNS, CDR2 SASEGT. CDR3 sequence reads: CASSEEQGGTGELFF. In DNA form, the CDR3 reads TGTGCCAGCAGTGAGGAACAGGGGGGAACCGGGGAGCTGTTTTTT.

This clone was picked up one time. This chain links TRBV7-8 with TRBJ2-1; D may be TRBD1 or TRBD2 (5 bases each). V dropped 4 bases and J dropped 7 bases, with 11 bases sitting between them. The CDR3 is 13 amino acids. In germline, CDR1 is SGHVS, CDR2 FQNEAQ. CDR3 coding DNA: TGTGCCAGCAGCTCGGGTTGGGGGAATGAGCAGTTCTTC. Its translation: CASSSGWGNEQFF. The complete variable domain, with remaining parts taken from reference TRBV7-8 and TRBJ2-1, reads GAGVSQSPRYKVAKRGQDVALRCDPISGHVSLFWYQQALGQGPEFLTYFQNEAQLDKSGLPSDRFFAERPEGSVSTLKIQRTQQEDSAVYLCASSSGWGNEQFFGPGTRLTVL.

The chain employs TRBV19 and TRBJ2-1; D gene unclear. V was clipped by 3 bases and J by 7 bases, with 7 bases between them. Germline CDR1 reads LNHDA; CDR2 reads SQIVND (reference sequence). This CDR3 is built from 12 residues. This CDR3 reads CASSIRSNEQFF. CDR3 nucleotides: TGTGCCAGTAGTATCCGGTCGAATGAGCAGTTCTTC.

This clone has a handful of counts. As the CDR3 is not closed by the conserved phenylalanine or tryptophan, this likely results from a read error. The DNA is left out, because the CDR3 cannot be placed on it with certainty; the CDR3 is given as TCRdb lists it. The chain couples TRBV2 to TRBJ1-1; the listed D gene, TRBD1, was not tested against the DNA. Germline CDR1 and CDR2: SNHLY and FYNNEI. The CDR3 length is 11 residues, termini included. The CDR3 loop is CASQQGAPVMV.

V is TRBV28 and J is TRBJ2-1, with 9 nucleotides matching TRBD2. V trimming: 6 bases; J trimming: 8 bases; junction bases outside the gene matches: 11. Germline lookup yields CDR1 MDHEN and CDR2 SYDVKM. The CDR3 consists of 15 residues. The CDR3 region has the DNA TGTGCCAGCAGCCCAACGACTAGCGGTAACTATGAGCAGTTCTTC. This encodes CASSPTTSGNYEQFF.

CDR3: CASSLGQVQYF. The CDR3 DNA reads TGTGCCAGCAGCTTAGGTCAAGTGCAGTACTTC. This chain uses TRBV11-2 with TRBJ2-7; unclear D gene. Germline assignment: CDR1 SGHAT and CDR2 FQNNGV. The CDR3 loop spans 11 amino acids. V shed 1 base and J shed 9 bases, with 7 bases lying between them.

This clone showed up just once. The chain recombines TRBV5-1 with TRBJ2-7, with D maybe TRBD1 (5 bases). CDR3 length equals 15 residues. The germline CDR1 and CDR2 sequences are SGHRS and YFSETQ. Trimming took 4 bases from V and 5 from J, leaving 19 bases between them. CDR3 sequence: CASSSDRDARNEQYF. The DNA for the CDR3 is TGCGCCAGCAGCAGTGACAGAGATGCTAGGAACGAGCAGTACTTC.

The chain employs TRBV5-1 and TRBJ2-7, with 8 nucleotides matching TRBD1. In germline, CDR1 is SGHRS, CDR2 YFSETQ. CDR3 size: 16 residues. The junction had 10 bases not matched to a gene; V was cut back by 0 bases and J by 5 bases. CDR3 DNA: TGCGCCAGCAGCTTGGCCCCTGCAGGGGGCCGGCACGAGCAGTACTTC. Its translation is CASSLAPAGGRHEQYF.

This clone was recorded a few times. This chain links TRBV4-1 with TRBJ1-2, with a weak D call TRBD1 (6 bases). The CDR3 is made up of 14 amino acids. Germline V lookup: CDR1 MGHRA, CDR2 YSYEKL. V lost 5 bases and J 8 bases, leaving 18 bases between the germline ends. The CDR3 nucleotides are TGCGCCAGCAGCGCGGTGGGACAACGTGGCGGCTACACCTTC. Translated, it gives CASSAVGQRGGYTF.

The CDR3 DNA is TGTGCCAGCAGTGAAGGGAGAACTAATGAAAAACTGTTTTTT. Protein product: CASSEGRTNEKLFF. J is TRBJ1-4 and V is TRBV2; D call uncertain. This CDR3 has 14 amino acids. V shed 1 base and J shed 1 base, with 4 bases lying between them. Germline CDR1 is SNHLY and CDR2 is FYNNEI. Together with reference TRBV2 and TRBJ1-4, the CDR3 gives the full variable domain: EPEVTQTPSHQVTQMGQEVILRCVPISNHLYFYWYRQILGQKVEFLVSFYNNEISEKSEIFDDQFSVERPDGSNFTLKIRSTKLEDSAMYFCASSEGRTNEKLFFGSGTQLSVL.

This chain uses TRBV7-3 with TRBJ2-3; D ambiguous. There are 14 residues in the CDR3. V lost 4 bases and J lost 0, with 8 bases in between. Germline V gene lookup returns CDR1 SGHTA and CDR2 FQGTGA. CDR3 bases: TGTGCCAGCAGCTCGAATCCTAGCACAGATACGCAGTATTTT. Its protein product is CASSSNPSTDTQYF.

This clone was found many times. This CDR3 is also generated by other DNA sequences in the sample. This rearrangement joins TRBV7-8 to TRBJ1-3; TRBD1 matches 8 bases. The V gene end was trimmed by 4 bases and the J gene end by 4 bases; junction bases not matched to a gene: 3. The CDR3 sequence is 14 residues long. Germline V CDR1 and CDR2: SGHVS, FQNEAQ. CDR3 amino acids: CASSSQGAGNTIYF. In nucleotides, the CDR3 is TGTGCCAGCAGCTCCCAGGGGGCGGGAAACACCATATATTTT.

The chain couples TRBV7-2 to TRBJ2-4, with D perhaps TRBD1 (6 bases). The V and J ends lost 8 bases and 7 bases respectively, with 18 bases between them. The CDR3 length is 14 residues. Germline values: CDR1 SGHTA, CDR2 FQGNSA. CDR3 sequence (DNA): TGTGCCAGCCACACGAGGGGGTCAGGGAACATTCAGTACTTC. Its protein product is CASHTRGSGNIQYF.

This rearrangement joins TRBV5-1 to TRBJ1-4, with 7 bases that match TRBD1. Per germline, CDR1 SGHRS and CDR2 YFSETQ. The CDR3 loop spans 15 amino acids. Losses at the gene ends were 3 bases for V and 5 bases for J; bases not matched to a gene: 7. The CDR3 nucleotides read TGCGCCAGCAGCTCCCGGGACAGCCTCAATGAAAAACTGTTTTTT. Its translation is CASSSRDSLNEKLFF.

The rearrangement uses TRBV5-1 and TRBJ2-1; TRBD2 matches 8 bases. V shed 5 bases, J shed 15 bases, and the junction held 16 bases outside the gene matches. Germline CDR1 is SGHRS and CDR2 is YFSETQ. The CDR3 loop spans 14 amino acids. In DNA form, the CDR3 reads TGCGCCAGCAGGGTAGGGACTAGTCAAGAGTTGCCGTTCTTC. It encodes CASRVGTSQELPFF.

The chain combines TRBV9 with TRBJ2-2; a weak D match, TRBD2 (6 bases). The CDR3 totals 15 residues. CDR1 SGDLS and CDR2 YYNGEE come from the germline V gene. Between the trimmed V and J ends, which lost 1 base and 2 bases, there was a span of 9 bases. The CDR3 DNA reads as TGTGCCAGCAGCGTATCGGGGACTAACACCGGGGAGCTGTTTTTT. Its translation: CASSVSGTNTGELFF.

The chain couples TRBV19 to TRBJ1-5, with D possibly matching TRBD1 (5 bases). V lost 10 bases and J 7 bases, leaving 17 bases between the germline ends. CDR1 and CDR2 from the germline V gene are LNHDA and SQIVND (reference sequence). This CDR3 is built from 13 residues. CDR3 nucleotides: TGTGCCACCACGGTGCAGGGCGGCCAGCCCCAGCATTTT. As protein: CATTVQGGQPQHF. Looking up the rest from reference TRBV19 and TRBJ1-5 gives the full variable domain: DGGITQSPKYLFRKEGQNVTLSCEQNLNHDAMYWYRQDPGQGLRLIYYSQIVNDFQKGDIAEGYSVSREKKESFPLTVTSAQKNPTAFYLCATTVQGGQPQHFGDGTRLSIL.

This chain joins TRBV27 and TRBJ2-1, with no clear D. V dropped 5 bases and J dropped 3 bases, with 14 bases sitting between them. The CDR3 totals 15 residues. Germline loops: CDR1 MNHEY, CDR2 SMNVEV (reference sequence). CDR3 loop: CASSDQPNYYNEQFF. The CDR3 DNA is TGTGCCAGCAGTGACCAGCCTAACTACTACAATGAGCAGTTCTTC.

The J gene is TRBJ1-3, the V gene TRBV28, with 9 bases lining up with TRBD1. CDR1 and CDR2 (germline): MDHEN, SYDVKM. CDR3 length equals 14 residues. Trimming at V came to 7 bases and at J to 8 bases, leaving 9 bases not matched to a gene. CDR3 region: CASIVGQGSDTIYF. The CDR3 nucleotides read TGTGCCAGCATAGTCGGACAGGGGTCGGACACCATATATTTT.

The chain combines TRBV28 with TRBJ2-1; TRBD2 aligns across 10 bases. Germline values: CDR1 MDHEN, CDR2 SYDVKM. The CDR3 is 17 residues long. Trimming took 0 bases from V and 7 from J; bases not matched to a gene: 9. CDR3 sequence: CASSLWTSGSYGNEQFF. CDR3 bases: TGTGCCAGCAGTTTATGGACTAGCGGGTCATATGGAAATGAGCAGTTCTTC.

In this sample, this clone turned up a few times. The J gene is TRBJ2-7, the V gene TRBV5-1; D perhaps matches TRBD2 (5 bases). Trimming removed 0 bases from V and 5 bases from J, with 9 bases in between. Germline assignment: CDR1 SGHRS and CDR2 YFSETQ. The CDR3 sequence is 13 residues long. CDR3 DNA sequence: TGCGCCAGCAGCTTGGCCCTAGCCGACGAGCAGTACTTC. Translating it yields CASSLALADEQYF.

The chain recombines TRBV15 with TRBJ2-5; D is unclear. This CDR3 is 14 amino acids long. Germline assignment: CDR1 LNHNV and CDR2 YYDKDF (reference sequence). V was trimmed by 0 bases and J by 4 bases, leaving 9 bases between them. The CDR3 bases are TGTGCCACCAGCAGAGATAATGGACCAGAGACCCAGTACTTC. Amino acid sequence: CATSRDNGPETQYF.

This clone has a count of ten or more. This chain connects TRBV27 to TRBJ2-1, with D unresolved. Between the trimmed V and J ends, which lost 7 bases and 8 bases, there was a span of 18 bases. Germline loops: CDR1 MNHEY, CDR2 SMNVEV (reference sequence). The CDR3 has 14 amino acids. The CDR3 here is CASKPMVGVDEQFF. The CDR3 bases are TGTGCCAGCAAGCCGATGGTTGGAGTAGATGAGCAGTTCTTC.